These T cell receptor beta chains were read from a single sample in a study of T cell changes during pregnancy in multiple sclerosis. Method: immunoSEQ multiplex PCR; TCRdb's copy keeps in-frame clones and lacks some. This sample has 45,000 to 55,000 clones; over 75% occur once, and the top ten carry roughly 1.2%. The sequences come from CD4+ T cells from peripheral blood mononuclear cells, collected in the second trimester of pregnancy. The source is a female donor with multiple sclerosis, enrolled in a pregnancy study. Each CDR3 is given with its conserved first and last residue. D genes are given only for firm matches. Rows give clone size only sometimes, using once, few, many, or a class for an expanded clone.

J	D	V	size	DNA	CDR3
TRBJ2-1	TRBD1	TRBV6-5	once	TGTGCCAGCAGTTACGGACAGGGAAGCAATGAGCAGTTCTTC	CASSYGQGSNEQFF
TRBJ1-5	.	TRBV2	.	TGTGCCAGTGGGGGAGGGGTCGCCATCAATCAGCCCCAGCATTTT	CASGGGVAINQPQHF
TRBJ1-2	TRBD1	TRBV29-1	.	TGCAGCGTGGAGGGACAGGCACCTAACTATGGCTACACCTTC	CSVEGQAPNYGYTF
TRBJ1-1	TRBD1	TRBV18	.	TGTGCCAGCTCACCACCCCGAGACAGGGTGAGTCACACTGAAGCTTTCTTT	CASSPPRDRVSHTEAFF
TRBJ1-2	TRBD1	TRBV14	.	TGTGCCAGCAGCCGGGACAGCTACTATGGCTACACCTTC	CASSRDSYYGYTF
TRBJ1-2	.	TRBV27	.	TGTGCCAGCAGTTTAAGGGGCGGGGGGGCGCATGGCTACACCTTC	CASSLRGGGAHGYTF
TRBJ2-3	.	TRBV18	.	TGTGCCAGCTCACCGGCAAGCGACACAGATACGCAGTATTTT	CASSPASDTDTQYF
TRBJ2-3	TRBD1	TRBV19	.	TGTGCCAGTAGTATCAGGGGGAGCACAGATACGCAGTATTTT	CASSIRGSTDTQYF
TRBJ2-3	.	TRBV5-6	once	TGTGCCAGCAGCCAGGGGGGACACACAGATACGCAGTATTTT	CASSQGGHTDTQYF
TRBJ2-3	TRBD2	TRBV10-1	.	TGCGCCAGCAGTAAACCAACTAGCGGGGAGACAGATACGCAGTATTTT	CASSKPTSGETDTQYF